A single sample gave rise to the 20 T cell receptor beta chains below, sequenced in a study of blood T cell repertoires in COVID-19. Measured with immunoSEQ multiplex PCR; TCRdb has only the in-frame clones, and not every one. The sample gives about 350,000 clones, roughly 90% of which show up once; 3% is in the top ten. Sequenced input: PBMCs or T cells enriched from blood (not recorded which). The receptors come from a woman in her 30s who had recovered from COVID-19.

The chain uses TRBV7-9 and TRBJ1-5; D gene ambiguous. The ends were cut back, 4 bases at V and 5 bases at J, with 12 bases in the middle. From germline, CDR1 is SEHNR and CDR2 FQNEAQ (reference sequence). The CDR3 is 14 amino acids. CDR3 in DNA: TGTGCCAGCAGCTCCTTAACCGGGGATCAGCCCCAGCATTTT. It specifies CASSSLTGDQPQHF.

The chain combines TRBV6-5 with TRBJ1-3; D gene unclear. Germline V CDR1 and CDR2: MNHEY, SVGAGI. Deletions cut 2 bases from V and 2 bases from J, with 10 bases between. This CDR3 contains 15 residues. In nucleotides, the CDR3 is TGTGCCAGCAGTTACAAGTTGGGCCCTGGAAACACCATATATTTT. As protein: CASSYKLGPGNTIYF.

On this clone: Other nucleotide sequences in the sample specify the same CDR3. This chain uses TRBV12-3 or TRBV12-4 with TRBJ1-1, with a weak D call TRBD1 (5 bases). V lost 3 bases to trimming and J lost 1 base, with 6 bases between them. The CDR3 length is 13 residues. The CDR3 sequence is CASSFQGNTEAFF. The CDR3 nucleotides read TGTGCCAGCAGTTTCCAGGGGAACACTGAAGCTTTCTTT.

The chain is built from TRBV11-2 and TRBJ2-7; D not certain. The CDR3 extends over 12 amino acids. Germline V gene data show CDR1 as SGHAT and CDR2 as FQNNGV. Between the trimmed V and J ends, which lost 2 bases and 2 bases, there was a span of 4 bases. DNA of the CDR3: TGTGCCAGCAGCTTAATCGCCTACGAGCAGTACTTC. Protein sequence: CASSLIAYEQYF.

This clone was seen a single time. The chain has TRBV29-1 and TRBJ1-2; TRBD1 matches 7 bases. V lost 4 bases and J lost 7; bases outside the gene matches: 9. The CDR3 covers 13 residues. Germline V gene lookup returns CDR1 SQVTM and CDR2 ANQGSEA. In DNA form, the CDR3 reads TGCAGCGTTGCCGGACAGGCTCTCGCTGGCTACACCTTC. Protein sequence: CSVAGQALAGYTF.

Only one count was recorded for this clone. CDR3 DNA sequence: TGTGCCAGCAGCTGGACAGAGACCACTGAAGCTTTCTTT. Its translation is CASSWTETTEAFF. The V gene is TRBV7-3, the J gene TRBJ1-1, with D tentatively TRBD1 (6 bases). Looked up from germline, CDR1 is SGHTA and CDR2 is FQGTGA. V gave up 4 bases and J gave up 4 bases, with 10 bases separating them. This CDR3 spans 13 amino acids.

The gene calls are TRBV11-1 and TRBJ1-2; perhaps TRBD1 as D (5 bases). Germline values: CDR1 SGHAT, CDR2 FQDESV (reference sequence). The CDR3 is 13 residues long. The V and J ends lost 5 bases and 8 bases respectively, with 15 bases between them. The CDR3 DNA reads TGTGCCAGCAGCACAGGACCTTCGGAGGGCTACACCTTC. This codes for CASSTGPSEGYTF.

V gene TRBV5-1 combines with J gene TRBJ2-2; D unclear. This CDR3 has 16 amino acids. V lost 0 bases, J lost 1 base, and 10 bases lay in between. Per germline, CDR1 SGHRS and CDR2 YFSETQ. DNA for the CDR3: TGCGCCAGCAGCTTGGGAGTGGTACTGAACACCGGGGAGCTGTTTTTT. It translates to CASSLGVVLNTGELFF.

The V call is TRBV10-3, the J call TRBJ2-6; D is unclear. Per germline, CDR1 ENHRY and CDR2 SYGVKD. V dropped 3 bases and J dropped 0 bases, with 6 bases sitting between them. This CDR3 has 15 amino acids. CDR3 region: CAISDNFSGANVLTF. The CDR3 DNA reads TGTGCCATCAGTGACAATTTCTCTGGGGCCAACGTCCTGACTTTC.

The rearrangement joins TRBV5-8 to TRBJ2-7; D is perhaps TRBD2 (7 bases). V lost 4 bases and J 5 bases, leaving 19 bases between the germline ends. The CDR3 covers 15 residues. CDR1 is SGHTS, CDR2 YDEGEE, per germline. This CDR3 reads CASSPLHGGRDEQYF. The CDR3 bases are TGTGCCAGCAGCCCCCTGCACGGGGGGCGAGACGAGCAGTACTTC.

Of note for this clone: The same CDR3 is also encoded by other DNA sequences in this sample. V and J are TRBV18 and TRBJ1-4; TRBD1 matches 8 bases. The ends lost 3 bases at V and 0 bases at J; junction bases unmatched: 9. This CDR3 has 18 amino acids. From germline, CDR1 is KGHSH and CDR2 LQKENI. The CDR3 sequence is CASSPPGQGTATNEKLFF. In DNA, the CDR3 is TGTGCCAGCTCACCTCCCGGACAGGGAACCGCAACTAATGAAAAACTGTTTTTT.

The V gene is TRBV28, the J gene TRBJ2-5, with a weak D call TRBD2 (7 bases). The germline CDR1 and CDR2 sequences are MDHEN and SYDVKM. Between the trimmed V and J ends, which lost 6 bases and 7 bases, there was a span of 24 bases. CDR3 length: 16 amino acids. CDR3 DNA: TGTGCCAGCAGCCCTAACCGGGACACCTGGGGGGGGACCCAGTACTTC. Protein product: CASSPNRDTWGGTQYF.

The V and J genes are TRBV7-9 and TRBJ2-5, with D maybe TRBD2 (6 bases). Trimming took off 7 bases at V and 4 bases at J, with 19 bases between the two ends. The CDR3 runs 15 residues. Germline V gives CDR1 SEHNR, CDR2 FQNEAQ (reference sequence). The CDR3 loop reads CASNHPLGGLETQYF. CDR3 coding DNA: TGTGCCAGCAACCACCCCCTCGGGGGATTAGAGACCCAGTACTTC.

This chain connects TRBV28 to TRBJ1-5, with 7 nucleotides matching TRBD1. Trimming cost V 3 bases and J 4 bases; bases outside gene matches: 6. The germline gives CDR1 MDHEN, CDR2 SYDVKM. This CDR3 has 15 residues. CDR3 coding DNA: TGTGCCAGCAGTTTGGCAGGGGGTACGAATCAGCCCCAGCATTTT. Residues: CASSLAGGTNQPQHF.

The genes are TRBV5-5 and TRBJ2-7; TRBD1 agrees at 9 bases. Per the germline V gene, CDR1 is SGHKS and CDR2 is YYEKEE (reference sequence). CDR3 length equals 14 residues. V lost 4 bases and J lost 2; bases outside the gene matches: 4. DNA for the CDR3: TGTGCCAGCAGCCAAGGACAGGGGCCCTACGAGCAGTACTTC. It yields the protein CASSQGQGPYEQYF.

This clone was seen only once. The chain carries TRBV5-1 and TRBJ1-1, with 8 bases identical to TRBD1. The CDR3 spans 15 residues. The trim removed 3 bases at V and 1 base at J, leaving 5 bases unmatched. Germline CDR1 reads SGHRS; CDR2 reads YFSETQ. CDR3 bases: TGCGCCAGCAGCTCCCAAGGACAGGGGAACACTGAAGCTTTCTTT. This encodes CASSSQGQGNTEAFF.

The chain employs TRBV27 and TRBJ1-5; tentatively, D is TRBD1 (5 bases). This CDR3 has 14 amino acids. Germline-derived CDR1 and CDR2 are MNHEY and SMNVEV (reference sequence). Trimming shortened V by 6 bases and J by 4 bases, and 13 bases separated the two germline ends. CDR3 nucleotides: TGTGCCAGCAGCCCGCAGGGTACTAATCAGCCCCAGCATTTT. Translation gives CASSPQGTNQPQHF.

In nucleotides, the CDR3 is TGTGCCAGCAGCGTAGGACAGGGCCGGGATGGCTATGGCTACACCTTC. Residues: CASSVGQGRDGYGYTF. The chain has TRBV9 and TRBJ1-2; 7 bases match TRBD1. CDR1 is SGDLS and CDR2 is YYNGEE in the germline V gene. This CDR3 contains 16 residues. Trimming cost V 0 bases and J 4 bases; bases outside gene matches: 9. The variable domain in full, completed from reference TRBV9 and TRBJ1-2, reads DSGVTQTPKHLITATGQRVTLRCSPRSGDLSVYWYQQSLDQGLQFLIQYYNGEERAKGNILERFSAQQFPDLHSELNLSSLELGDSALYFCASSVGQGRDGYGYTFGSGTRLTVV.

This clone occurred once. The genes are TRBV6-5 and TRBJ2-1, with 10 bases matching TRBD1. Germline V gene sequence: CDR1 MNHEY, CDR2 SVGAGI. The CDR3 is 15 amino acids. The ends lost 4 bases at V and 7 bases at J; junction bases unmatched: 7. The CDR3 here is CASSLAGTGANEQFF. Here the CDR3 DNA reads TGTGCCAGCAGTTTGGCCGGGACAGGGGCGAATGAGCAGTTCTTC.

The rearrangement links TRBV7-9 to TRBJ2-3; TRBD1 aligns across 9 bases. V dropped 5 bases and J dropped 2; count of bases not matched to a gene: 5. The CDR3 is 15 residues long. CDR1 and CDR2 from the germline V gene are SEHNR and FQNEAQ (reference sequence). CDR3 region: CASSTDRGTTDTQYF. DNA for the CDR3: TGTGCCAGCAGCACGGACAGGGGAACCACAGATACGCAGTATTTT.